This TCR beta chain appears in the sequencing data of a study of cytomegalovirus exposure and HLA in healthy donors. Whole-study context: Both the 100 to 150 validation repertoires and the approximately 700 first-cohort repertoires used the same platform, as reported by a later analysis. General study results and limits: As confirmed in vitro, a few CMV-associated chains were specific for CMV antigens.

This clone was recorded a few times. The antigen remains undetermined. The protocol was immunoSEQ multiplex PCR, while the TCRdb copy is restricted to in-frame clones and leaves out a portion. The table shows over 110,000 clones, with around 87% occurring only once. Per germline, CDR1 ENHRY and CDR2 SYGVKD. CDR3 length: 16 residues. Unmatched junction bases numbered 7, after V lost 4 bases and J lost 4 bases. Sample: PBMCs. The chain employs TRBV10-3 and TRBJ2-1, with 10 bases identical to TRBD2. This TCR was recovered from a man aged 18 to 30 in good health and CMV-seropositive. DNA of the CDR3: TGTGCCATCAGTGCGGGAGCGGGAGGGTCATACAATGAGCAGTTCTTC. It translates to CAISAGAGGSYNEQFF.